The next 10 T cell receptor beta chains were all read from a single sample in a study of identical twins. MiXCR was run by TCRdb on the 5' RACE reads, yielding one entry per CDR3 protein. The table shows fewer than 900,000 distinct CDR3 sequences, with around a sixth occurring only once. The same data also went into a second study, on T cells expressing NK-cell markers.

Sequencing was carried out using PBMCs. All receptors derive from a woman between 18 and 29 years old in good health.

CDR3 DNA: TGTGCCAGCAGCCCCGGGGACCGAACCTACGAGCAGTACTTC. Translation: CASSPGDRTYEQYF. This chain joins TRBV9 and TRBJ2-7; D is possibly TRBD1 or TRBD2 (5 bases each). This CDR3 spans 14 amino acids. Germline CDR1 and CDR2: SGDLS and YYNGEE. With 4 bases removed from V and 2 bases from J, the gap between germline ends came to 13 bases.

The chain recombines TRBV20-1 with TRBJ2-5; D gene unclear. The CDR3 is 13 residues long. Trimming cost V 2 bases and J 5 bases, with 12 bases left between them. The germline CDR1 and CDR2 sequences are DFQATT and SNEGSKA (reference sequence). The CDR3, as DNA: TGCAGTGCTAGAACAGACCCACGGGAGACCCAGTACTTC. Amino acid sequence: CSARTDPRETQYF.

This clonotype was detected only a few times. This chain connects TRBV7-9 to TRBJ1-2, with D possibly being TRBD1 (5 bases). The CDR3 has 14 amino acids. CDR1 SEHNR and CDR2 FQNEAQ come from the germline V gene (reference sequence). V lost 5 bases, J lost 4 bases, and 14 bases lay in between. The chain's CDR3 is CASSHPGGVYGYTF. As DNA, the CDR3 is TGTGCCAGCAGCCACCCGGGGGGGGTCTATGGCTACACCTTC.

This clonotype was counted at least ten times. The rearrangement links TRBV3-1 to TRBJ2-5, with TRBD2 as a possible D gene (6 bases). Germline CDR1 and CDR2: LGHDT and YNNKEL (reference sequence). The CDR3 is 14 amino acids. V was trimmed by 0 bases and J by 7 bases, leaving 12 bases between them. The CDR3 DNA follows: TGTGCCAGCAGCCAAGATGTCGGGGGAGGGACCCAGTACTTC. It yields the protein CASSQDVGGGTQYF.

This chain links TRBV12-3 or TRBV12-4 with TRBJ1-1; D is uncertain. The CDR3 runs 13 residues. V was clipped by 7 bases and J by 2 bases, with 11 bases between them. CDR3 loop: CASKVSRNTEAFF. In DNA form, the CDR3 reads TGTGCCAGCAAGGTATCTCGAAACACTGAAGCTTTCTTT.

This clonotype has ten or more counts. The J gene is TRBJ2-7, the V gene TRBV27; the D gene could be TRBD1 or TRBD2 (5 bases each). This CDR3 has 15 residues. The V gene lost 7 bases and the J gene lost 1 base, with 17 bases spanning the gap. Germline V gives CDR1 MNHEY, CDR2 SMNVEV (reference sequence). The CDR3 coding sequence is TGTGCCAGCACCCCCCCCGGGGCCTTTTCCTACGAGCAGTACTTC. Translation gives CASTPPGAFSYEQYF.

This clonotype appeared a few times. J is TRBJ1-2 and V is TRBV7-9; maybe TRBD1 (5 bases). The germline V gene has CDR1 SEHNR and CDR2 FQNEAQ (reference sequence). The CDR3 runs 14 residues. Deletions cut 4 bases from V and 3 bases from J, with 12 bases between. The CDR3 coding sequence is TGTGCCAGCAGCTCAGGGTATAAGGACTATGGCTACACCTTC. Amino acid sequence: CASSSGYKDYGYTF.

The chain combines TRBV7-9 with TRBJ2-2; 8 bases map to TRBD1. Germline loops: CDR1 SEHNR, CDR2 FQNEAQ (reference sequence). V lost 1 base and J lost 3; bases outside the gene matches: 7. This CDR3 is 17 amino acids long. The CDR3 sequence: CASSLEPGGIDTGELFF. The CDR3 coding sequence is TGTGCCAGCAGCTTAGAGCCAGGGGGCATTGACACCGGGGAGCTGTTTTTT.

The V call is TRBV5-1, the J call TRBJ2-3, with D possibly matching TRBD1 (6 bases). The V gene's germline CDR1 is SGHRS and CDR2 YFSETQ. Trimming left V 4 bases short and J 4 bases short, with 25 bases between. CDR3 size: 18 residues. The CDR3 loop reads CASSPRGSSRGSADTQYF. Here the CDR3 DNA reads TGCGCCAGCAGCCCGAGGGGGAGTTCCCGCGGGTCGGCAGATACGCAGTATTTT. The whole variable domain, remainder taken from reference TRBV5-1 and TRBJ2-3, is KAGVTQTPRYLIKTRGQQVTLSCSPISGHRSVSWYQQTPGQGLQFLFEYFSETQRNKGNFPGRFSGRQFSNSRSEMNVSTLELGDSALYLCASSPRGSSRGSADTQYFGPGTRLTVL.

This clonotype appeared a few times. The CDR3: CASSSVAGASYNEQFF. The CDR3 coding sequence is TGTGCCAGCAGCTCCGTAGCGGGGGCCTCCTACAATGAGCAGTTCTTC. The chain uses TRBV7-8 and TRBJ2-1; 9 bases map to TRBD2. This CDR3 region has 16 residues. The germline V gene has CDR1 SGHVS and CDR2 FQNEAQ. V lost 4 bases to trimming and J lost 0 bases; unmatched junction nucleotides: 4.